Following are 24 T cell receptor beta chains from one sample sequenced in a study of PD-L1 blockade in urothelial cancer. TCRdb's table, derived via immunoSEQ multiplex PCR, lists solely in-frame clones and lacks some. The table has tens of thousands of clones, less than 90% seen once. Indicated time point: peripheral blood 6 weeks after treatment start. The starting material was PBMCs, obtained around atezolizumab (anti-PD-L1) treatment. The receptors shown here come from a man in his fifties or sixties with urothelial cancer.

The J gene is TRBJ1-5, the V gene TRBV2; D is ambiguous. The ends were cut back, 2 bases at V and 6 bases at J, with 11 bases in the middle. Germline V gives CDR1 SNHLY, CDR2 FYNNEI. The CDR3 has 14 residues. The CDR3 is CASSETKGSQPQHF. In nucleotides, the CDR3 is TGTGCCAGCAGTGAAACTAAAGGGAGTCAGCCCCAGCATTTT.

The chain combines TRBV7-2 with TRBJ2-3; 10 bases are shared with TRBD1. This CDR3 comprises 15 residues. CDR1 and CDR2 from the germline V gene are SGHTA and FQGNSA. The junction had 9 bases not matched to a gene; V was cut back by 5 bases and J by 7 bases. The CDR3 reads CASSPMTGGVNTQYF. The DNA of the CDR3 is TGTGCCAGCAGCCCTATGACAGGGGGCGTAAATACGCAGTATTTT.

The V call is TRBV19, the J call TRBJ2-3; 7 bases align to TRBD2. Germline V gives CDR1 LNHDA, CDR2 SQIVND (reference sequence). The ends lost 1 base at V and 10 bases at J; junction bases unmatched: 5. The CDR3 covers 13 residues. In DNA, the CDR3 is TGTGCCAGTAGTATAGCCAAGCGGGACCCGCAGTATTTT. It specifies CASSIAKRDPQYF.

This rearrangement joins TRBV6-1 to TRBJ1-5; 7 nucleotides align to TRBD1. The V and J ends lost 2 bases and 6 bases, in that order; junction bases with no gene match: 4. Germline V CDR1 and CDR2: MNHNS, SASEGT. The CDR3 runs 14 residues. The CDR3 coding sequence is TGTGCCAGCAGTGAAAGTAAGGGGGCTCAGCCCCAGCATTTT. It specifies CASSESKGAQPQHF.

This clone occurred a few times. V is TRBV4-2 and J is TRBJ2-7; 8 bases align to TRBD2. The CDR3 is 18 residues long. From germline, CDR1 is LGHNA and CDR2 YNFKEQ. Trimming removed 4 bases from V and 3 bases from J; junction bases left unmatched: 17. The CDR3 bases are TGTGCCAGCAGCCTTTCCTTGCGGGAGGCCGTATCGGGCTACGAGCAGTACTTC. This sequence encodes CASSLSLREAVSGYEQYF.

This chain joins TRBV25-1 and TRBJ2-7; D gene ambiguous. CDR1 and CDR2 (germline): MGHDK, SYGVNS. The CDR3 runs 14 residues. V was clipped by 5 bases and J by 2 bases, with 13 bases between them. The CDR3 loop reads CASSSHTAPYEQYF. For the CDR3, the DNA is TGTGCCAGCAGTTCGCATACAGCTCCCTACGAGCAGTACTTC.

The chain combines TRBV10-3 with TRBJ2-4; perhaps TRBD1 as D (6 bases). The CDR3 totals 14 residues. Trimming shortened V by 10 bases and J by 0 bases, and 13 bases separated the two germline ends. The germline V gene has CDR1 ENHRY and CDR2 SYGVKD. The CDR3 loop reads CASSQGLAKNIQYF. CDR3 sequence (DNA): TGTGCCAGTAGCCAGGGGTTAGCCAAAAACATTCAGTACTTC.

The chain links TRBV6-5 to TRBJ1-2; 8 positions match TRBD1. The CDR3 consists of 14 residues. CDR1 MNHEY and CDR2 SVGAGI come from the germline V gene. V shed 2 bases and J 4 bases; nucleotides not matched to a gene: 3. The DNA for the CDR3 is TGTGCCAGCAGTTACGAAGGGACAGGCTATGGCTACACCTTC. Its translation: CASSYEGTGYGYTF.

The chain joins TRBV4-1 to TRBJ2-7; possible D gene TRBD2, 6 bases. This CDR3 spans 15 amino acids. Germline CDR1 reads MGHRA; CDR2 reads YSYEKL. The ends were cut back, 1 base at V and 5 bases at J, with 15 bases in the middle. The DNA for the CDR3 is TGCGCCAGCAGCCAAGGACCCCGGAGGGCGGACGAGCAGTACTTC. Protein product: CASSQGPRRADEQYF.

The chain links TRBV5-1 to TRBJ2-2; weak D call: TRBD1 (6 bases). The V end was cut by 0 bases, the J end by 1 base, with 7 bases between. The germline V gene encodes CDR1 SGHRS and CDR2 YFSETQ. The CDR3 has 15 residues. This CDR3 is CASSLVGGNTGELFF. CDR3 sequence (DNA): TGCGCCAGCAGCTTGGTAGGGGGGAACACCGGGGAGCTGTTTTTT.

This rearrangement joins TRBV5-1 to TRBJ2-7, with 10 bases matching TRBD2. The germline CDR1 and CDR2 sequences are SGHRS and YFSETQ. The CDR3 extends over 15 amino acids. V gave up 4 bases and J gave up 4 bases; unmatched junction bases: 8. The DNA for the CDR3 is TGCGCCAGCAGCCCCCGACTAGCGGGTGGATACGAGCAGTACTTC. Its protein product is CASSPRLAGGYEQYF.

This chain connects TRBV4-3 to TRBJ2-1; TRBD2 matches 15 bases. With 3 bases clipped from V and 1 base from J, the junction kept 7 bases outside the gene matches. CDR1 LGHNA and CDR2 YSLEER come from the germline V gene. The length of the CDR3 is 19 residues. CDR3 sequence reads: CASSHRTSGGARSYNEQFF. In nucleotides, the CDR3 is TGCGCCAGCAGCCACAGGACTAGCGGGGGGGCCAGGTCCTACAATGAGCAGTTCTTC.

This chain uses TRBV4-3 with TRBJ1-2; perhaps TRBD1 as D (6 bases). V lost 0 bases and J lost 7, with 12 bases in between. This CDR3 region has 14 residues. The V gene's germline CDR1 is LGHNA and CDR2 YSLEER. The CDR3 sequence: CASSQDYRAAGYTF. Written as DNA, the CDR3 is TGCGCCAGCAGCCAAGATTACAGGGCCGCTGGCTACACCTTC.

The rearrangement joins TRBV2 to TRBJ1-5, with a tentative D call TRBD1 (6 bases). Trimming shortened V by 9 bases and J by 0 bases, and 12 bases separated the two germline ends. The CDR3 loop spans 14 amino acids. CDR1 and CDR2 from the germline V gene are SNHLY and FYNNEI. The CDR3 sequence is CARSGQFSNQPQHF. DNA of the CDR3: TGTGCCAGATCAGGACAGTTTAGCAATCAGCCCCAGCATTTT.

The chain carries TRBV30 and TRBJ1-5; 8 bases map to TRBD1. CDR3 length: 14 residues. The germline V gene encodes CDR1 GTSNPN and CDR2 SVGIG (reference sequence). With 2 bases clipped from V and 6 bases from J, the junction kept 6 bases outside the gene matches. The CDR3, as DNA: TGTGCCTGGAGTCAAGACAGGGGAGGTCAGCCCCAGCATTTT. Its translation is CAWSQDRGGQPQHF.

The chain employs TRBV5-1 and TRBJ1-1; tentative D call: TRBD1 (6 bases). The ends were cut back, 5 bases at V and 5 bases at J, with 13 bases in the middle. The length of the CDR3 is 13 residues. The V gene's germline CDR1 is SGHRS and CDR2 YFSETQ. DNA for the CDR3: TGCGCCAGCAGTTTTTTTACAGGGACTGAAGCTTTCTTT. Residues: CASSFFTGTEAFF.

The chain is built from TRBV5-8 and TRBJ1-5; D remains ambiguous. Trimming cost V 0 bases and J 3 bases, with 10 bases left between them. The CDR3 is 15 amino acids. The germline V gene has CDR1 SGHTS and CDR2 YDEGEE. The CDR3 reads CASSLARRFNQPQHF. CDR3 nucleotide sequence: TGTGCCAGCAGCTTGGCCCGCAGGTTCAATCAGCCCCAGCATTTT.

A single count supports this clone. The rearrangement joins TRBV5-1 to TRBJ2-5; 9 nucleotides match TRBD2. After removal of 1 base from V and 4 bases from J, the junction contained 2 bases not matched to a gene. The CDR3 contains 14 residues. Germline-derived CDR1 and CDR2 are SGHRS and YFSETQ. The CDR3 loop reads CASSLRREGETQYF. CDR3 sequence (DNA): TGCGCCAGCAGCTTGAGGCGGGAGGGAGAGACCCAGTACTTC.

This chain uses TRBV5-1 with TRBJ1-3, with D possibly TRBD1 on 5 matching bases. This CDR3 comprises 16 residues. The V end was cut by 4 bases, the J end by 0 bases, with 14 bases between. CDR1 and CDR2 from the germline V gene are SGHRS and YFSETQ. CDR3 bases: TGCGCCAGCAGCCTGACGGACATCCGCTCTGGAAACACCATATATTTT. As protein: CASSLTDIRSGNTIYF.

The chain recombines TRBV5-1 with TRBJ2-1, with 13 bases fitting TRBD2. The trim removed 0 bases at V and 7 bases at J, leaving 4 bases unmatched. Germline V gives CDR1 SGHRS, CDR2 YFSETQ. This CDR3 is 16 amino acids long. DNA of the CDR3: TGCGCCAGCAGCTTGGGGACTAGCGGGGGTTTAAATGAGCAGTTCTTC. Translated: CASSLGTSGGLNEQFF.

This clone came up once. The chain carries TRBV9 and TRBJ2-1, with 11 nucleotides matching TRBD2. The CDR3 is 14 residues long. With V trimmed by 0 bases and J by 9 bases, 2 bases remained unmatched. Germline CDR1 reads SGDLS; CDR2 reads YYNGEE. The CDR3 region has the DNA TGTGCCAGCAGCGTAGCAACTAGCGGGAGTGAGCAGTTCTTC. This translates into CASSVATSGSEQFF.

The chain couples TRBV7-3 to TRBJ1-1; TRBD1 might be the D (6 bases). The CDR3 length is 14 residues. The germline gives CDR1 SGHTA, CDR2 FQGTGA. Trimming shortened V by 5 bases and J by 10 bases, and 20 bases separated the two germline ends. The CDR3 loop reads CASSKGSSEGVAFF. CDR3 DNA: TGTGCCAGCAGCAAAGGGAGTTCAGAGGGGGTAGCTTTCTTT.

This chain joins TRBV21-1 and TRBJ1-6; the table calls TRBD1, which could not be checked here. TRBV21-1 is given as a pseudogene. The CDR3 extends over 16 amino acids. The CDR3 DNA is TGTGCCAGCACCACAAAATTATACAGGGATAATTCACCCCTCCACTTT. Amino acid sequence: CASTTKLYRDNSPLHF.

This clone has just a few counts. This chain uses TRBV5-1 with TRBJ1-2; D gene ambiguous. The ends were cut back, 0 bases at V and 3 bases at J, with 6 bases in the middle. CDR3 length: 13 amino acids. Germline CDR1 is SGHRS and CDR2 is YFSETQ. The CDR3: CASSLGTDYGYTF. The CDR3 nucleotides are TGCGCCAGCAGCTTGGGGACTGACTATGGCTACACCTTC.